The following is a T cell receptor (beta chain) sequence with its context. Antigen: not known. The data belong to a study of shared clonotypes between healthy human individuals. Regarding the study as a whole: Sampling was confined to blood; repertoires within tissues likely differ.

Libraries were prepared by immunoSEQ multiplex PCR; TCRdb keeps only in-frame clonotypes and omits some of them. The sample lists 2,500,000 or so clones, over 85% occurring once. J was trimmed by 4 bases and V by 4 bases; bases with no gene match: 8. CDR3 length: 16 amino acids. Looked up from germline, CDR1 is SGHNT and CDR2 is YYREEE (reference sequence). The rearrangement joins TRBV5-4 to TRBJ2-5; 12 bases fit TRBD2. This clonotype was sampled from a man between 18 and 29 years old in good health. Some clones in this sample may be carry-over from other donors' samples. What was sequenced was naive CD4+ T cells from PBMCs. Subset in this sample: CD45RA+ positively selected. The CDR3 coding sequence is TGTGCCAGCAGCCGCAAAGTGGGACTAGCGGGAGAGACCCAGTACTTC. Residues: CASSRKVGLAGETQYF.